The sequence of this TCR beta chain was determined in a study of blood T cell repertoires in COVID-19. At the level of the study: Specimens from acute and convalescent COVID-19 originated in the United States, Italy and Spain. The analysed material was cDNA or gDNA that came from T cells, B-cell-depleted T cells, or PBMCs.

In the original processing: Cell counts per sample came from amplifying reference gene primers. Method: immunoSEQ multiplex PCR; TCRdb's copy keeps in-frame clones and lacks some. V and J calls and clone size are given by that table; D and trimming were obtained from the DNA. The sample lists around 250,000 clones; 89% were seen once. The TCR originated in a woman in her thirties or forties who had recovered from COVID-19. The sample taken for sequencing was peripheral blood.

CDR3 region: CANGRDSTMDTQYF. CDR3 in DNA: TGTGCCAACGGCCGGGACAGTACTATGGATACGCAGTATTTT. The genes are TRBV2 and TRBJ2-3, with 7 nucleotides matching TRBD1. The length of the CDR3 is 14 residues. Looked up from germline, CDR1 is SNHLY and CDR2 is FYNNEI. Germline trimming cut 10 bases from V and 6 bases from J; bases unmatched to any gene: 13.